This passage covers 3 T cell receptor beta chains from one sample sequenced in a study of blood T cell repertoires in COVID-19. The table came from immunoSEQ multiplex PCR; TCRdb's copy has only in-frame clones and leaves some out. The profile covers more than 300,000 clones, with more than 90% appearing a single time and 3.9% taken by the ten largest. Input material: PBMCs or T cells enriched from blood (not recorded which). The source is a woman in her 30s who had been exposed to COVID-19.

This clone was counted a single time. The V and J genes are TRBV12-5 and TRBJ1-1, with 8 bases that match TRBD1. CDR3 length: 16 residues. The trim removed 5 bases at V and 1 base at J, leaving 9 bases unmatched. Per the germline V gene, CDR1 is LGHNT and CDR2 is FRNRAP. CDR3 protein: CASGPRQGSENTEAFF. DNA of the CDR3: TGTGCTAGTGGTCCCCGACAGGGGTCGGAGAACACTGAAGCTTTCTTT.

This sequence joins TRBV5-1 and TRBJ2-1; tentatively, D is TRBD2 (5 bases). The germline gives CDR1 SGHRS, CDR2 YFSETQ. The CDR3 is made up of 13 amino acids. V shed 4 bases and J shed 3 bases, with 8 bases lying between them. CDR3 DNA sequence: TGCGCCAGCAGCGACTATATCTACAATGAGCAGTTCTTC. Protein sequence: CASSDYIYNEQFF. The whole variable domain, filled in from reference TRBV5-1 and TRBJ2-1, reads KAGVTQTPRYLIKTRGQQVTLSCSPISGHRSVSWYQQTPGQGLQFLFEYFSETQRNKGNFPGRFSGRQFSNSRSEMNVSTLELGDSALYLCASSDYIYNEQFFGPGTRLTVL.

The rearrangement uses TRBV2 and TRBJ2-7; D is uncertain. The CDR3 loop spans 15 amino acids. Germline V gene data show CDR1 as SNHLY and CDR2 as FYNNEI. Trimming shortened V by 3 bases and J by 0 bases, and 12 bases separated the two germline ends. The DNA of the CDR3 is TGTGCCAGCAGTGATGCAGGCTATAGCTCCTACGAGCAGTACTTC. Protein sequence: CASSDAGYSSYEQYF.